The 26 T cell receptor beta chains presented below share a single source sample, sequenced in a study of shared T cell receptors in the human thymus. Here immunoSEQ multiplex PCR was the method, and the copy in TCRdb shows in-frame clones only, minus some. The repertoire has 500,000 to 850,000 clones, about 90% of them found once; the top ten carry roughly 0.0086%. These data are also associated with another study on human thymus T cells.

Material: thymocytes. The receptors were gathered from a boy less than two years old with a congenital heart defect.

The chain carries TRBV28 and TRBJ2-1; TRBD1 matches at 12 bases. The CDR3 length is 24 residues. Germline V CDR1 and CDR2: MDHEN, SYDVKM. Trimming took 3 bases from V and 6 from J; bases not matched to a gene: 30. CDR3 coding DNA: TGTGCCAGCAGTTTCCCCTCACTGGTCCAACCGGGACAGGGGGCGGGTAGGGTGTTCAATGAGCAGTTCTTC. This sequence encodes CASSFPSLVQPGQGAGRVFNEQFF. The full variable domain, rest sourced from reference TRBV28 and TRBJ2-1, is DVKVTQSSRYLVKRTGEKVFLECVQDMDHENMFWYRQDPGLGLRLIYFSYDVKMKEKGDIPEGYSVSREKKERFSLILESASTNQTSMYLCASSFPSLVQPGQGAGRVFNEQFFGPGTRLTVL.

The rearrangement links TRBV28 to TRBJ2-3; 7 bases fit TRBD1. CDR3 length equals 19 residues. Trimming at V came to 2 bases and at J to 0 bases, leaving 14 bases not matched to a gene. Germline V CDR1 and CDR2: MDHEN, SYDVKM. The CDR3 loop reads CASSLHHTGAGFSTDTQYF. As DNA, the CDR3 is TGTGCCAGCAGTTTACACCATACAGGGGCAGGATTTAGCACAGATACGCAGTATTTT.

The chain combines TRBV7-9 with TRBJ1-5; perhaps TRBD1 as D (5 bases). The CDR3 loop spans 15 amino acids. The germline gives CDR1 SEHNR, CDR2 FQNEAQ (reference sequence). V gave up 5 bases and J gave up 3 bases, with 14 bases separating them. CDR3 nucleotides: TGTGCCAGCAGCCCTTCTGGGGCCCTCAATCAGCCCCAGCATTTT. Translating it yields CASSPSGALNQPQHF.

This rearrangement joins TRBV19 to TRBJ1-5, with 11 bases aligning to TRBD1. From germline, CDR1 is LNHDA and CDR2 SQIVND (reference sequence). The J segment lost 0 bases and the V segment lost 9 bases, leaving 7 bases of the junction unmatched. CDR3 length equals 16 residues. The CDR3 DNA is TGTGCCAGCGGGACAGGGGGTAATTGTAGCAATCAGCCCCAGCATTTT. Amino acid sequence: CASGTGGNCSNQPQHF.

The chain is built from TRBV6-6 and TRBJ2-1; D not certain. This CDR3 is 13 amino acids long. Germline V CDR1 and CDR2: MNHNY, SVGAGI (reference sequence). Trimming took off 6 bases at V and 6 bases at J, with 12 bases between the two ends. This chain's CDR3 is CASRRPGRNEQFF. In DNA form, the CDR3 reads TGTGCCAGCAGAAGGCCGGGTCGCAATGAGCAGTTCTTC.

The chain links TRBV2 to TRBJ1-1, with TRBD1 identical over 7 bases. Unmatched junction bases numbered 11, after V lost 5 bases and J lost 2 bases. CDR3 length: 16 amino acids. The V gene's germline CDR1 is SNHLY and CDR2 FYNNEI. CDR3 DNA: TGTGCCAGCAGTCAAACCAGGGACAGAAGAAACACTGAAGCTTTCTTT. Amino acid sequence: CASSQTRDRRNTEAFF.

This clone was detected only a few times. This chain links TRBV28 with TRBJ1-6; a weak D match, TRBD1 (6 bases). Germline CDR1 MDHEN, CDR2 SYDVKM. The length of the CDR3 is 15 residues. V gave up 5 bases and J gave up 12 bases, with 20 bases separating them. This CDR3 reads CASSRQVMPTGPLHF. In nucleotides, the CDR3 is TGTGCCAGCAGTCGACAGGTTATGCCTACTGGACCCCTCCACTTT.

The rearrangement joins TRBV7-9 to TRBJ2-7; maybe TRBD2 (6 bases). The V end lost 4 bases, the J end lost 4 bases, and 26 bases lay between the germline ends. The CDR3 runs 18 residues. The germline CDR1 and CDR2 sequences are SEHNR and FQNEAQ (reference sequence). In DNA form, the CDR3 reads TGTGCCAGCAGCTCCCCGGCCTACCGGGACTCCTTTTCTTACGAGCAGTACTTC. Protein: CASSSPAYRDSFSYEQYF.

J is TRBJ2-3 and V is TRBV9; the D is unclear. CDR1 and CDR2 from the germline V gene are SGDLS and YYNGEE. The CDR3 is 15 residues long. Trimming stripped 0 bases from V and 2 bases from J, with 10 bases between. CDR3 in DNA: TGTGCCAGCAGCGTAGCGTTTGGAGTCACAGATACGCAGTATTTT. This encodes CASSVAFGVTDTQYF.

The chain combines TRBV29-1 with TRBJ2-7; no firm D call. CDR3 length: 13 amino acids. Looked up from germline, CDR1 is SQVTM and CDR2 is ANQGSEA. V dropped 5 bases and J dropped 1 base, with 12 bases sitting between them. The DNA of the CDR3 is TGCAGCGTTCGCATTACTAATTCCTACGAGCAGTACTTC. This gives the protein CSVRITNSYEQYF.

This chain links TRBV7-8 with TRBJ2-7, with D possibly being TRBD1 (6 bases). The CDR3 sequence is 14 residues long. V lost 7 bases and J lost 3, with 16 bases in between. Germline CDR1 and CDR2: SGHVS and FQNEAQ. This CDR3 is CASTQLDSHYEQYF. The CDR3 DNA reads TGTGCCAGCACCCAACTGGACAGCCACTACGAGCAGTACTTC.

The CDR3 coding sequence is TGTGCCAGCAGCCCCAGACAGGGTACGGGAAACACCATATATTTT. Its protein is CASSPRQGTGNTIYF. The J gene is TRBJ1-3, the V gene TRBV11-2; TRBD1 matches 7 bases. Germline loops: CDR1 SGHAT, CDR2 FQNNGV. The CDR3 spans 15 residues. V trimming: 5 bases; J trimming: 4 bases; junction bases outside the gene matches: 8.

The chain combines TRBV25-1 with TRBJ2-2, with 8 bases fitting TRBD1. Per the germline V gene, CDR1 is MGHDK and CDR2 is SYGVNS. J was trimmed by 4 bases and V by 10 bases; bases with no gene match: 11. The CDR3 covers 15 residues. CDR3 DNA sequence: TGTGCCACCCAACCCCCAACAGGGGGCACCGGGGAGCTGTTTTTT. This translates into CATQPPTGGTGELFF.

The chain is built from TRBV5-6 and TRBJ2-1, with unresolved D. Trimming took off 3 bases at V and 2 bases at J, with 15 bases between the two ends. CDR1 SGHDT and CDR2 YYEEEE come from the germline V gene. CDR3 length: 16 residues. The CDR3 here is CASSSVPRVTYNEQFF. In DNA form, the CDR3 reads TGTGCCAGCAGCTCGGTACCCCGAGTCACCTACAATGAGCAGTTCTTC.

The count of this clone is one. The rearrangement joins TRBV10-2 to TRBJ2-1, with a possible D match to TRBD1 (5 bases). From germline, CDR1 is WSHSY and CDR2 SAAADI. The CDR3 has 15 amino acids. V lost 4 bases, J lost 1 base, and 11 bases lay in between. CDR3 loop: CASSAWTRSYNEQFF. The CDR3, as DNA: TGCGCCAGCAGTGCGTGGACACGTTCCTACAATGAGCAGTTCTTC.

CDR3 nucleotides: TGTGCCAGCAGCGTAGCCGGGAGCAATGAGCAGTTCTTC. It encodes CASSVAGSNEQFF. This rearrangement joins TRBV9 to TRBJ2-1; perhaps TRBD2 as D (6 bases). Trimming removed 0 bases from V and 6 bases from J, with 7 bases in between. The V gene's germline CDR1 is SGDLS and CDR2 YYNGEE. The CDR3 runs 13 residues.

This clone showed up just once. The genes are TRBV7-2 and TRBJ2-3; the D gene is possibly TRBD2 (6 bases). The CDR3 runs 13 residues. Looked up from germline, CDR1 is SGHTA and CDR2 is FQGNSA. Trimming removed 3 bases at V and 3 bases at J, with 7 bases between. The CDR3 sequence: CASSFRGTDTQYF. The CDR3 DNA follows: TGTGCCAGCAGCTTCCGGGGGACAGATACGCAGTATTTT.

The chain carries TRBV5-8 and TRBJ1-1; possibly TRBD1 for D (6 bases). The CDR3 runs 15 residues. Germline V lookup: CDR1 SGHTS, CDR2 YDEGEE. V shed 1 base and J shed 1 base, with 11 bases lying between them. The CDR3 DNA sequence: TGTGCCAGCAGCTTGCCAAACAGGGCGAACACTGAAGCTTTCTTT. Its protein product is CASSLPNRANTEAFF.

The rearrangement uses TRBV4-1 and TRBJ2-4; TRBD2 matches at 8 bases. Trimming took 3 bases from V and 2 from J; bases not matched to a gene: 6. This CDR3 region has 16 residues. The V gene's germline CDR1 is MGHRA and CDR2 YSYEKL. CDR3 DNA: TGCGCCAGCAGCCAGGGCGGGGGGATGTCCAAAAACATTCAGTACTTC. Protein: CASSQGGGMSKNIQYF.

The V gene is TRBV4-1, the J gene TRBJ1-2; 10 bases are shared with TRBD1. J lost 7 bases, V lost 1 base, and 9 bases had no gene match. There are 16 residues in the CDR3. CDR1 and CDR2 from the germline V gene are MGHRA and YSYEKL. The CDR3 region is CASSQVLDRGDAGYTF. CDR3 nucleotides: TGCGCCAGCAGCCAAGTGTTGGACAGGGGGGATGCTGGCTACACCTTC.

The chain links TRBV27 to TRBJ2-7, with 8 positions matching TRBD1. This CDR3 is 16 amino acids long. J lost 0 bases, V lost 5 bases, and 9 bases had no gene match. The germline V gene has CDR1 MNHEY and CDR2 SMNVEV (reference sequence). Written as DNA, the CDR3 is TGTGCCAGCAGTGGTCCGACAGGGGACGTCTCCTACGAGCAGTACTTC. Translation gives CASSGPTGDVSYEQYF.

This clone was seen a single time. The J gene is TRBJ1-2, the V gene TRBV4-1, with 8 bases that match TRBD1. This CDR3 is 15 amino acids long. CDR1 is MGHRA, CDR2 YSYEKL, per germline. Losses at the gene ends were 3 bases for V and 6 bases for J; bases not matched to a gene: 9. In DNA form, the CDR3 reads TGCGCCAGCAGCCAGTCCAGGGGGCGCTTGAATGGCTACACCTTC. Translated, it gives CASSQSRGRLNGYTF.

This clone was found a few times. This chain uses TRBV6-4 with TRBJ1-4; D remains ambiguous. The CDR3 is 13 amino acids. Trimming removed 8 bases from V and 8 bases from J, with 15 bases in between. CDR1 is MRHNA and CDR2 is SNTAGT in the germline V gene. CDR3 in DNA: TGTGCCAGCCCCTTCTCCGGGAGGGAAAAACTGTTTTTT. It translates to CASPFSGREKLFF.

A single count supports this clone. V is TRBV19 and J is TRBJ1-5, with 12 bases identical to TRBD1. J gave up 2 bases and V 0 bases, and 11 bases lay outside the gene matches. The germline V gene encodes CDR1 LNHDA and CDR2 SQIVND (reference sequence). The CDR3 has 20 residues. The CDR3 sequence is CASSIDLGQGARNRNQPQHF. CDR3 bases: TGTGCCAGTAGTATAGATCTGGGACAGGGGGCGCGGAATCGCAATCAGCCCCAGCATTTT.

This chain connects TRBV19 to TRBJ1-2; a weak D match, TRBD1 (6 bases). V lost 4 bases, J lost 8 bases, and 14 bases lay in between. This CDR3 spans 13 amino acids. Germline lookup yields CDR1 LNHDA and CDR2 SQIVND (reference sequence). Here the CDR3 reads CASSTRQVVGYTF. CDR3 nucleotides: TGTGCCAGTAGTACCCGACAGGTCGTCGGCTACACCTTC.

This clone was observed a few times. The V gene is TRBV2, the J gene TRBJ1-2; a weak D match, TRBD1 (5 bases). Trimming took off 1 base at V and 5 bases at J, with 17 bases between the two ends. Germline lookup yields CDR1 SNHLY and CDR2 FYNNEI. The CDR3 extends over 16 amino acids. This CDR3 is CASSEVVIRGRYGYTF. As DNA, the CDR3 is TGTGCCAGCAGTGAAGTAGTAATTCGGGGGAGATATGGCTACACCTTC.